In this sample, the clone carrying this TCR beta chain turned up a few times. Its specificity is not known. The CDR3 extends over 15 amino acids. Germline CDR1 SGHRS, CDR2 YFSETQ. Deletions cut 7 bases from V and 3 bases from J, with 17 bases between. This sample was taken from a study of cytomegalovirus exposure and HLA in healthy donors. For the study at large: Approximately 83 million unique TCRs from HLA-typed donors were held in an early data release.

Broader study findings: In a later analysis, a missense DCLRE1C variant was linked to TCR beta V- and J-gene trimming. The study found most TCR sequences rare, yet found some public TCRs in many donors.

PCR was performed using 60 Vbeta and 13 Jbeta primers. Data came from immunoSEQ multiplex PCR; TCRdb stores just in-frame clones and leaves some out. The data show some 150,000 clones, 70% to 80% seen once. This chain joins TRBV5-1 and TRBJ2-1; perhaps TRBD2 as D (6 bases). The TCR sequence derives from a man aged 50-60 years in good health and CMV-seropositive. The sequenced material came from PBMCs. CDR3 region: CASGEGEAGYNEQFF. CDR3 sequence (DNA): TGCGCCAGCGGAGAAGGGGAGGCCGGCTACAATGAGCAGTTCTTC.